This TCR beta chain derives from a study of T cell responses to AZD1222 COVID-19 vaccine. The study's findings and limits: Among AZD1222 vaccinees, only five or six were seropositive at baseline. The study found vaccine-associated CD4 TCRs spanning spike, dominant at 160-218 and 743-854. There were mostly white British donors and more females than males, and clonal diversity was possibly underestimated.

Analyses pooled second doses at about 4 or about 12 weeks. The germline CDR1 and CDR2 sequences are WSHSY and SAAADI. This CDR3 region has 13 residues. V was cut by 2 bases and J by 3 bases, with 8 bases left in between. The assay was immunoSEQ multiplex PCR, and TCRdb's table has in-frame clones only and misses some. Of over 70,000 clones in the sample, roughly 87% were seen once. Details on this clone: Antigen specificity is unknown.

This sequence was found in an adult who received the AZD1222 COVID-19 vaccine. The chain is built from TRBV10-2 and TRBJ2-7; D remains ambiguous. The sample was peripheral blood, taken 28 days after the second AZD1222 dose. DNA of the CDR3: TGCGCCAGCAGTGAGCTATACGGCTACGAGCAGTACTTC. Translating gives CASSELYGYEQYF.